These 4 T cell receptor beta chains originate from one sample sequenced in a study of human CD8 memory T cell subsets (dated by TCRdb to 2019 to 2021). A Human TCR Profiling Kit was used to prepare UMI-labeled 5' RACE TCRbeta libraries. Each CDR3 protein sequence appears as one entry after TCRdb reprocessed the reads, and no DNA is included. The table held for this sample gives some 4,100 distinct CDR3 sequences. The ten largest clones capture just over 30% of the sample. Sequenced material: CD8+ T cells from PBMCs. All receptors come from a human donor in good health.

Its frequency marks this clonotype as medium-sized (0.01 to 0.1%). The chain links TRBV28 to TRBJ2-7; the D gene TCRdb calls, TRBD1, cannot be checked with no DNA. The CDR3 runs to 11 residues. The germline gives CDR1 MDHEN, CDR2 SYDVKM. The CDR3 is CASSRTAEQYF. Complete variable domain (other parts from reference TRBV28 and TRBJ2-7): DVKVTQSSRYLVKRTGEKVFLECVQDMDHENMFWYRQDPGLGLRLIYFSYDVKMKEKGDIPEGYSVSREKKERFSLILESASTNQTSMYLCASSRTAEQYFGPGTRLTVT.

In terms of frequency, this clonotype is medium-sized (0.01 to 0.1%). The chain links TRBV20-1 to TRBJ2-1. The CDR3 totals 15 residues. The germline gives CDR1 DFQATT, CDR2 SNEGSKA (reference sequence). CDR3 protein: CSAPTGESSYNEQFF.

V usage is TRBV10-2 and J usage is TRBJ1-3; lacking DNA, the TRBD1 call made by TCRdb goes unchecked. The CDR3 is made up of 15 amino acids. Germline CDR1 reads WSHSY; CDR2 reads SAAADI. The CDR3 spells CASSDREPSGNTIYF.

The genes are TRBV20-1 and TRBJ2-5; TCRdb's D gene call, TRBD1, goes unchecked for lack of DNA. The CDR3 contains 14 residues. Germline V gives CDR1 DFQATT, CDR2 SNEGSKA (reference sequence). CDR3 sequence reads: CSARAGTSQETQYF.